The rows below give T cell receptor beta chains drawn from one sample of a study of T cell responses to AZD1222 COVID-19 vaccine. TCRdb's table, derived via immunoSEQ multiplex PCR, lists solely in-frame clones and lacks some. This sample has roughly 82,000 clones, with 85% found just once. This specimen consisted of peripheral blood, obtained on day 0 of AZD1222 vaccination. The receptors here all came from an adult in good health. CDR3s include the opening cysteine and the closing phenylalanine or tryptophan. Fields, in order: clone size, J gene, D gene, V gene, CDR3 DNA, CDR3 protein. The D gene is left open where the match is weak. Only part of the rows carry a size: once, few, many, or a class if the clone is expanded.

>.|TRBJ1-4|TRBD1|TRBV19
TGTGCCAGTATCCGACAGGGGATTGCGACTAATGAAAAACTGTTTTTT
CASIRQGIATNEKLFF
>.|TRBJ1-1|.|TRBV9
TGTGCCAGCAGCGTAGTGGAGGGGACTGAAGCTTTCTTT
CASSVVEGTEAFF
>.|TRBJ1-1|TRBD1|TRBV11-2
TGTGCCAGCAGCCCCCGGGACAGGAACACTGAAGCTTTCTTT
CASSPRDRNTEAFF
>.|TRBJ1-4|.|TRBV28
TGTGCCAGCAGTTTCCCCTCAACTAATGAAAAACTGTTTTTT
CASSFPSTNEKLFF
>.|TRBJ2-3|TRBD1|TRBV18
TGTGCCAGCTCACCCCAGGGGGCAGATACGCAGTATTTT
CASSPQGADTQYF
>.|TRBJ2-1|.|TRBV7-3
TGTGCCAGCAGCCCTACAGGCTCCTACAATGAGCAGTTCTTC
CASSPTGSYNEQFF
>many|TRBJ2-1|.|TRBV2
TGTGCCAGCAGTGAAGTAGGGCGGAGCTGGTACAATGAGCAGTTCTTC
CASSEVGRSWYNEQFF
>.|TRBJ1-1|TRBD1|TRBV6-5
TGTGCCAGCAGTTACGAGGGGGCGAATTCTGAAGCTTTCTTT
CASSYEGANSEAFF
>.|TRBJ2-2|.|TRBV11-3
TGTGCCAGCAGCCTTAGGTCAGGGGCCTACACCGGGGAGCTGTTTTTT
CASSLRSGAYTGELFF
>.|TRBJ2-1|.|TRBV6-2/TRBV6-3
TGTGCCAGCAGTCCCGACCCGTACAATGAGCAGTTCTTC
CASSPDPYNEQFF
>.|TRBJ1-3|.|TRBV19
TGTGCCAGTAGAAAAACGGACTCTGGAAACACCATATATTTT
CASRKTDSGNTIYF
>.|TRBJ1-1|.|TRBV6-2/TRBV6-3
TGTGCCAGCAGTTACTCCCCACAGACGCTGAACACTGAAGCTTTCTTT
CASSYSPQTLNTEAFF
>.|TRBJ1-1|TRBD1|TRBV4-3
TGCGCCAGCAGCCAAGATCTTCGGACAGGGACGAATACTGAAGCTTTCTTT
CASSQDLRTGTNTEAFF
>.|TRBJ1-6|.|TRBV9
TGTGCCAGCAGCCCCCGGGACTCACAAGCACCCCTCCACTTT
CASSPRDSQAPLHF
>.|TRBJ2-3|.|TRBV2
TGTGCCAGCAGCTCTAGACCTAGCACAGATACGCAGTATTTT
CASSSRPSTDTQYF
>.|TRBJ2-2|.|TRBV28
TGTGCCAGCAGTTTTGGACCGGGAGACAGGTACACCGGGGAGCTGTTTTTT
CASSFGPGDRYTGELFF
>.|TRBJ1-2|.|TRBV11-1
TGTGCCAGCAGCCGAGGGCGGATCTATGGCTACACCTTC
CASSRGRIYGYTF
>.|TRBJ1-1|.|TRBV19
TGTGCCAGTAGATATATGGGACTCAACACTGAAGCTTTCTTT
CASRYMGLNTEAFF
>.|TRBJ2-5|.|TRBV12-3/TRBV12-4
TGTGCCAGCAGTCCGCGGACCGAGACCCAGTACTTC
CASSPRTETQYF
>.|TRBJ1-6|.|TRBV10-3
TGTGCCACTAGCAGCTCGGACAGCAATAATTCACCCCTCCACTTT
CATSSSDSNNSPLHF
>few|TRBJ2-2|TRBD1|TRBV11-2
TGTGCCAGCAGCTTATTTGGGACAGGGAACACCGGGGAGCTGTTTTTT
CASSLFGTGNTGELFF
>.|TRBJ2-1|.|TRBV7-2
TGTGCCAGCAGCTTACGGTCTGGGCGGGGGACACACAATGAGCAGTTCTTC
CASSLRSGRGTHNEQFF
>few|TRBJ2-2|.|TRBV29-1
TGCAGCGCCCGGGACCGGGTGAACACCGGGGAGCTGTTTTTT
CSARDRVNTGELFF
>.|TRBJ1-2|.|TRBV18
TGTGCCAGCTCACCACCCCTGACTTGGACGGGTGGCTACACCTTC
CASSPPLTWTGGYTF
>.|TRBJ1-2|.|TRBV13
TGTGCCAGCAGCTTTCGGGGGCACGGCTACACCTTC
CASSFRGHGYTF
>.|TRBJ1-1|.|TRBV10-3
TGTGCCATCAGTGAGCCGGCGAGTTCGAAGAACACTGAAGCTTTCTTT
CAISEPASSKNTEAFF
>.|TRBJ2-5|TRBD2|TRBV19
TGTGCCTCCCGTTCGGGGGGGGAGACCCAGTACTTC
CASRSGGETQYF
>.|TRBJ1-2|TRBD1|TRBV4-3
TGCGCCAGCAGCCACACCGGGACAGGGGGTCACTATGGCTACACCTTC
CASSHTGTGGHYGYTF
>.|TRBJ2-5|.|TRBV21-1
TGTGCCAGCAGCCCGAGGCATACTAGGTCCAAGTATCAAGAGACCCAGTACTTC
CASSPRHTRSKYQETQYF
>.|TRBJ2-5|.|TRBV6-5
TGTGCCAGCATTTTAGGCCCCTTCGGGACCCAGTACTTC
CASILGPFGTQYF
>.|TRBJ1-2|.|TRBV7-9
TGTGCCAGCAGCCCAGGGACGGGCCCCTATGGCTACACCTTC
CASSPGTGPYGYTF
>.|TRBJ1-1|.|TRBV18
TGTGCCAGCTCACCACCTTCGCTTCATACTTCCAAGGCTTTCTTT
CASSPPSLHTSKAFF
>.|TRBJ1-1|TRBD1|TRBV6-5
TGTGCCAGCAGTTTCCTTTCAGGGGGAGGCACTGAAGCTTTCTTT
CASSFLSGGGTEAFF
>.|TRBJ1-1|.|TRBV4-3
TGCGCCAGCAGCCAAGGGACACGGGGGCACACGTACACTGAAGCTTTCTTT
CASSQGTRGHTYTEAFF
>once|TRBJ2-7|TRBD2|TRBV19
TGTGCCAGTAGGACTAGCGGGGGATCAGCCTACGAGCAGTACTTC
CASRTSGGSAYEQYF
>.|TRBJ1-2|TRBD1|TRBV6-2/TRBV6-3
TGTGCCAGCAGTTACGGGGGACAGGCCTATGGCTACACCTTC
CASSYGGQAYGYTF
>.|TRBJ1-5|.|TRBV19
TGTGCCAGTGACCACCCGGGACAAAGCCTCTATAGCAATCAGCCCCAGCATTTT
CASDHPGQSLYSNQPQHF
>few|TRBJ1-1|TRBD1|TRBV4-3
TGCGCCAGCAGCCCGAGTACAGGGGGCGGAACTGAAGCTTTCTTT
CASSPSTGGGTEAFF
>.|TRBJ1-4|TRBD1|TRBV2
TGTGCCAGCAGTGAGGTGGTCAGGGGGCTTGCAACTAATGAAAAACTGTTTTTT
CASSEVVRGLATNEKLFF
>.|TRBJ1-5|.|TRBV7-9
TGTGCCAGCAGCTCCCACGGTAGGGAGGATCAGCCCCAGCATTTT
CASSSHGREDQPQHF